A single sample is the source of the 32 T cell receptor beta chains below, sequenced in a study of T cells after yellow fever vaccination. TCRdb used MiXCR to reprocess the 5' RACE reads, holding one entry per CDR3 protein. Of about 580,000 distinct CDR3 sequences listed, around 17% are singletons. Sequenced material: PBMCs, taken about 5 days after the first yellow fever vaccination. Receptor source: a man aged 18 to 35 who received the YFV17D yellow fever vaccine.

This clonotype showed up just a few times. This chain joins TRBV7-8 and TRBJ2-7; D may be TRBD1 (6 bases). Germline V gene lookup returns CDR1 SGHVS and CDR2 FQNEAQ. This CDR3 contains 15 residues. The ends were cut back, 5 bases at V and 2 bases at J, with 16 bases in the middle. The CDR3 region has the DNA TGTGCCAGCAGCCGAGACGGGCAGGGGCCCTACGAGCAGTACGTC. Translating gives CASSRDGQGPYEQYV.

This clonotype was seen a few times. The chain has TRBV6-5 and TRBJ1-5; D is perhaps TRBD1 (5 bases). The V gene's germline CDR1 is MNHEY and CDR2 SVGAGI. This CDR3 region has 14 residues. V shed 4 bases and J shed 4 bases, with 11 bases lying between them. The DNA for the CDR3 is TGTGCCAGCAGTTCAGGGCCATCTAATCAGCCCCAGCATTTT. Translating it yields CASSSGPSNQPQHF.

This clonotype was detected a few times. CDR3 sequence reads: CASRSGSDNEKLFF. The DNA of the CDR3 is TGCGCCAGCAGATCGGGGTCTGATAATGAAAAACTGTTTTTT. The V and J genes are TRBV5-1 and TRBJ1-4; D is unclear. The length of the CDR3 is 14 residues. The germline CDR1 and CDR2 sequences are SGHRS and YFSETQ. Trimming took off 5 bases at V and 4 bases at J, with 12 bases between the two ends.

This clonotype was seen a few times. The chain joins TRBV20-1 to TRBJ1-6; D not certain. The CDR3 runs to 15 residues. Germline loops: CDR1 DFQATT, CDR2 SNEGSKA (reference sequence). Trimming stripped 5 bases from V and 5 bases from J, with 16 bases between. Written as DNA, the CDR3 is TGCAGTGCTGATACGATTCCCCCAGATAATTCACCCCTCCACTTT. It specifies CSADTIPPDNSPLHF.

Written as DNA, the CDR3 is TGTGCCAGCAGTTTAACCGGGACAGGGTTGGATGAGCAGTTCTTC. Encoded protein: CASSLTGTGLDEQFF. The V gene is TRBV7-9, the J gene TRBJ2-1; 9 bases match TRBD1. Germline CDR1 SEHNR, CDR2 FQNEAQ (reference sequence). The CDR3 consists of 15 residues. The J segment lost 8 bases and the V segment lost 6 bases, leaving 11 bases of the junction unmatched.

This chain links TRBV7-8 with TRBJ2-3; D might be TRBD2 (5 bases). There are 15 residues in the CDR3. Germline CDR1 reads SGHVS; CDR2 reads FQNEAQ. Deletions cut 9 bases from V and 0 bases from J, with 16 bases between. The CDR3 nucleotides are TGTGCCAGTCGCACTCCGGGATCGAGCACAGATACGCAGTATTTT. It translates to CASRTPGSSTDTQYF.

This chain's CDR3 is CASSFVNPANEKLFF. The CDR3, as DNA: TGTGCCAGCAGTTTCGTCAACCCCGCTAATGAAAAACTGTTTTTT. The V call is TRBV12-3 or TRBV12-4, the J call TRBJ1-4; D not resolved. The CDR3 has 15 residues. The V and J ends lost 3 bases and 3 bases respectively, with 11 bases between them.

This chain joins TRBV4-1 and TRBJ1-1; 10 bases line up with TRBD1. In germline, CDR1 is MGHRA, CDR2 YSYEKL. This CDR3 spans 13 amino acids. J gave up 11 bases and V 6 bases, and 9 bases lay outside the gene matches. The CDR3 loop is CASRTTGGKYAFF. CDR3 nucleotide sequence: TGCGCCAGCAGGACGACAGGGGGCAAATATGCTTTCTTT.

V usage is TRBV5-4 and J usage is TRBJ2-6; 9 nucleotides match TRBD1. The junction had 7 bases not matched to a gene; V was cut back by 4 bases and J by 11 bases. Germline V CDR1 and CDR2: SGHNT, YYREEE (reference sequence). The CDR3 contains 14 residues. CDR3 nucleotides: TGTGCCAGCAGCAGGCGACAGGGGGAAGACGTCCTGACTTTC. Its translation is CASSRRQGEDVLTF.

The chain employs TRBV6-6 and TRBJ2-1, with a possible D match to TRBD2 (5 bases). Per germline, CDR1 MNHNY and CDR2 SVGAGI (reference sequence). The V end lost 4 bases, the J end lost 6 bases, and 7 bases lay between the germline ends. The CDR3 covers 12 residues. The CDR3 loop is CASSSGFNEQFF. The CDR3 region has the DNA TGTGCCAGCAGTTCGGGGTTCAATGAGCAGTTCTTC.

In this sample, this clonotype turned up a few times. The CDR3 here is CASSLGGRGAQYF. In DNA, the CDR3 is TGTGCCAGCAGTTTAGGGGGACGGGGGGCGCAGTATTTT. The rearrangement joins TRBV28 to TRBJ2-3, with TRBD2 identical over 7 bases. J lost 10 bases, V lost 2 bases, and 6 bases had no gene match. CDR1 MDHEN and CDR2 SYDVKM come from the germline V gene. The CDR3 extends over 13 amino acids.

This clonotype was detected ten times or more. The chain links TRBV29-1 to TRBJ1-1; D not certain. From germline, CDR1 is SQVTM and CDR2 ANQGSEA. The V end lost 7 bases, the J end lost 4 bases, and 10 bases lay between the germline ends. This CDR3 is built from 11 residues. CDR3 bases: TGCAGCGCCCTTATCCTCACTGAAGCTTTCTTT. The encoded protein is CSALILTEAFF.

This clonotype appeared a few times. This rearrangement joins TRBV4-2 to TRBJ2-3; D is perhaps TRBD1 (6 bases). CDR3 size: 15 residues. The V end was cut by 0 bases, the J end by 1 base, with 8 bases between. Germline lookup yields CDR1 LGHNA and CDR2 YNFKEQ. In DNA form, the CDR3 reads TGTGCCAGCAGCCAAGAGGGGGCCCGCACAGATACGCAGTATTTT. Residues: CASSQEGARTDTQYF.

The chain carries TRBV29-1 and TRBJ2-3; D possibly corresponds to TRBD2 (5 bases). This CDR3 is built from 15 residues. The germline V and J ends were trimmed by 3 bases and 6 bases, with 19 bases remaining between them. Germline CDR1 SQVTM, CDR2 ANQGSEA. CDR3 amino acids: CSVDPAGVSGDTQYF. The CDR3 coding sequence is TGCAGCGTTGACCCCGCGGGTGTATCGGGGGATACGCAGTATTTT.

This clonotype was recorded a few times. The chain links TRBV19 to TRBJ2-7, with D possibly matching TRBD2 (7 bases). This CDR3 region has 14 residues. Deletions cut 3 bases from V and 6 bases from J, with 15 bases between. Germline V gene lookup returns CDR1 LNHDA and CDR2 SQIVND (reference sequence). As DNA, the CDR3 is TGTGCCAGTAGTATTCTGGGGGGGGCCCGCGAGCAGTACTTC. Protein product: CASSILGGAREQYF.

The chain uses TRBV6-1 and TRBJ1-1, with a possible D match to TRBD1 (6 bases). Germline CDR1 and CDR2: MNHNS and SASEGT. This CDR3 comprises 13 residues. Trimming removed 11 bases at V and 0 bases at J, with 13 bases between. CDR3 nucleotides: TGTGCCGTCGGACAGTTATTGAACACTGAAGCTTTCTTT. Protein: CAVGQLLNTEAFF.

V usage is TRBV7-3 and J usage is TRBJ2-7, with 10 nucleotides matching TRBD1. The trim removed 2 bases at V and 3 bases at J, leaving 4 bases unmatched. Germline V gene lookup returns CDR1 SGHTA and CDR2 FQGTGA. The CDR3 spans 15 residues. The CDR3 loop reads CASSLDGQGVYEQYF. CDR3 DNA sequence: TGTGCCAGCAGCTTAGACGGACAGGGGGTCTACGAGCAGTACTTC.

The V and J genes are TRBV4-2 and TRBJ1-2; TRBD1 matches 8 bases. The germline CDR1 and CDR2 sequences are LGHNA and YNFKEQ. Trimming at V came to 5 bases and at J to 2 bases, leaving 10 bases not matched to a gene. This CDR3 has 16 amino acids. The chain's CDR3 is CASSALPGQANYGYTF. CDR3 nucleotides: TGTGCCAGCAGCGCCCTGCCGGGACAGGCCAACTATGGCTACACCTTC.

The chain combines TRBV20-1 with TRBJ2-3; 9 positions match TRBD2. From germline, CDR1 is DFQATT and CDR2 SNEGSKA (reference sequence). This CDR3 comprises 15 residues. V lost 3 bases to trimming and J lost 4 bases; unmatched junction nucleotides: 8. In DNA form, the CDR3 reads TGCAGTGCTAGGATCAGCGGGGGGCCGCCAGATACGCAGTATTTT. It translates to CSARISGGPPDTQYF.

The chain employs TRBV5-1 and TRBJ2-1; 7 positions agree with TRBD2. This CDR3 has 17 residues. V lost 4 bases, J lost 0 bases, and 10 bases stayed unmatched. The germline CDR1 and CDR2 sequences are SGHRS and YFSETQ. This chain's CDR3 is CASSLRRGGSSYNEQFF. DNA for the CDR3: TGCGCCAGCAGCCTACGACGGGGAGGGAGCTCCTACAATGAGCAGTTCTTC.

In its sample, this clonotype was seen a few times. The rearrangement uses TRBV12-3 or TRBV12-4 and TRBJ1-6, with TRBD1 as a possible D gene (5 bases). V lost 4 bases, J lost 10 bases, and 8 bases lay in between. The CDR3 loop spans 12 amino acids. The CDR3 is CASSWGRSPLHF. The CDR3 nucleotides are TGTGCCAGCAGTTGGGGGAGATCACCCCTCCACTTT.

This clonotype has a single count. This chain joins TRBV19 and TRBJ1-1; D is possibly TRBD1 (6 bases). The germline CDR1 and CDR2 sequences are LNHDA and SQIVND (reference sequence). The V end was cut by 5 bases, the J end by 3 bases, with 19 bases between. The CDR3 loop spans 16 amino acids. Here the CDR3 reads CASSGRQVPEDTEAFF. CDR3 bases: TGTGCCAGTAGTGGACGACAGGTACCGGAGGACACTGAAGCTTTCTTT.

The rearrangement uses TRBV7-2 and TRBJ1-5; 9 nucleotides match TRBD1. The length of the CDR3 is 15 residues. V gave up 5 bases and J gave up 7 bases; unmatched junction bases: 9. Germline V CDR1 and CDR2: SGHTA, FQGNSA. CDR3 residues: CASSPQGQGKQPQHF. CDR3 DNA: TGTGCCAGCAGCCCACAGGGACAGGGTAAACAGCCCCAGCATTTT.

The chain has TRBV5-4 and TRBJ1-6; D ambiguous. With 0 bases removed from V and 8 bases from J, the gap between germline ends came to 12 bases. The germline gives CDR1 SGHNT, CDR2 YYREEE (reference sequence). The CDR3 has 15 amino acids. CDR3 loop: CASSLGGYRDSPLHF. In nucleotides, the CDR3 is TGTGCCAGCAGCTTGGGAGGGTACCGGGATTCACCCCTCCACTTT.

A few counts support this clonotype. This chain joins TRBV12-3 or TRBV12-4 and TRBJ2-2; D is tentatively TRBD1 or TRBD2 (5 bases each). This CDR3 spans 15 amino acids. V was trimmed by 6 bases and J by 3 bases, leaving 14 bases between them. The CDR3 DNA reads TGTGCCAGCAGGGCCGTGGGGGTTTACACCGGGGAGCTGTTTTTT. Amino acid sequence: CASRAVGVYTGELFF.

This clonotype has only a few counts. The genes are TRBV5-1 and TRBJ2-3; TRBD1 matches 7 bases. J gave up 2 bases and V 4 bases, and 4 bases lay outside the gene matches. The germline V gene encodes CDR1 SGHRS and CDR2 YFSETQ. The CDR3 has 14 amino acids. CDR3 region: CASSQGQDTDTQYF. The DNA of the CDR3 is TGCGCCAGCAGCCAAGGACAGGACACAGATACGCAGTATTTT.

The rearrangement joins TRBV12-3 or TRBV12-4 to TRBJ1-2; D is ambiguous. This CDR3 is built from 12 residues. V lost 3 bases, J lost 7 bases, and 9 bases lay in between. CDR3: CASSLALRGYTF. The CDR3 DNA sequence: TGTGCCAGCAGTTTGGCACTTCGTGGCTACACCTTC.

This clonotype has a handful of counts. The V and J genes are TRBV20-1 and TRBJ2-1, with a possible D match to TRBD1 (5 bases). Between the trimmed V and J ends, which lost 4 bases and 0 bases, there was a span of 10 bases. In germline, CDR1 is DFQATT, CDR2 SNEGSKA (reference sequence). There are 14 residues in the CDR3. CDR3 loop: CSATQGTSYNEQFF. CDR3 bases: TGCAGTGCTACCCAGGGAACCTCCTACAATGAGCAGTTCTTC.

This clonotype occurred a few times. The genes are TRBV7-2 and TRBJ1-5, with 7 bases identical to TRBD1. CDR1 and CDR2 (germline): SGHTA, FQGNSA. Trimming took 5 bases from V and 7 from J; bases not matched to a gene: 8. The CDR3 extends over 14 amino acids. The CDR3 sequence is CASSVGGAGQPQHF. The CDR3 DNA sequence: TGTGCCAGCAGCGTAGGGGGCGCGGGGCAGCCCCAGCATTTT.

This clonotype was seen a few times. This chain connects TRBV11-2 to TRBJ2-1; 7 positions match TRBD2. The CDR3 totals 13 residues. After removal of 0 bases from V and 12 bases from J, the junction contained 5 bases not matched to a gene. The germline V gene encodes CDR1 SGHAT and CDR2 FQNNGV. Written as DNA, the CDR3 is TGTGCCAGCAGCTTAGATCCCGCTAGCGGGCAGTTCTTC. Translated: CASSLDPASGQFF.

There are a few counts of this clonotype. The V call is TRBV12-3 or TRBV12-4, the J call TRBJ1-3; TRBD1 might be the D (5 bases). This CDR3 has 14 residues. Between the trimmed V and J ends, which lost 5 bases and 3 bases, there was a span of 11 bases. CDR3 nucleotide sequence: TGTGCCAGCAGTCCATGGGGGGGTGGAAACACCATATATTTT. It translates to CASSPWGGGNTIYF.

The V gene is TRBV5-1, the J gene TRBJ2-2, with TRBD1 matching 9 bases. Germline CDR1 reads SGHRS; CDR2 reads YFSETQ. This CDR3 has 15 residues. Losses at the gene ends were 2 bases for V and 5 bases for J; bases not matched to a gene: 4. CDR3 in amino acids: CASSFLGQGTGELFF. CDR3 DNA: TGCGCCAGCAGCTTTTTAGGACAGGGGACCGGGGAGCTGTTTTTT.